This is a list of T cell receptor beta chains from one sample in a study of cytomegalovirus exposure and HLA in healthy donors. TCRdb keeps only in-frame clones here, not all; method: immunoSEQ multiplex PCR. The data contain 100,000 to 150,000 clones, approximately 80% of them singletons. The sequenced sample was PBMCs. Source of these receptors: a middle-aged woman in good health and CMV-seropositive. CDR3s include the opening cysteine and the closing phenylalanine or tryptophan.

V: TRBV7-9
CDR3: CASSLSGVNYEQYF

V: TRBV30
CDR3: CAWRAGQTSANYGYTF

V: TRBV4-3
CDR3: CASSQGRVGQIASYEQYF

V: TRBV2
CDR3: CASSGRVYQQFF

V: TRBV25-1
CDR3: CASSEGQAQKLFF

V: TRBV7-2
CDR3: CASSLTSVPYEQYF

V: TRBV19
CDR3: CASSLGQGVTDTQYF

V: TRBV6-1
CDR3: CASSKDSAYEEQYF

V: TRBV6-5
CDR3: CASSFRQGTIQPQHF

V: TRBV4-1
CDR3: CASSPTDMNTEAFF

V: TRBV6-5
CDR3: CASSYGQEFNNEKLFF

V: TRBV6-5
CDR3: CASSYGGGIDSPLHF

V: TRBV6-1
CDR3: CASRPGQVDQETQYF

V: TRBV19
CDR3: CASSINRLFPYEQYF

V: TRBV10-1
CDR3: CASSDSGNRGFRGNTEAFF

V: TRBV9
CDR3: CASSASLGQYEETQYF

V: TRBV5-1
CDR3: CASSLASTSGIDEQFF

V: TRBV9
CDR3: CASSVGPGPNQPQHF

V: TRBV14
CDR3: CASSQAMTGLFGFGYGYTF

V: TRBV7-3
CDR3: CASSLRGTSDEQFF

V: TRBV28
CDR3: CASSLEQGFNQPQHF

V: TRBV19
CDR3: CASSPGQGVHEQYF

V: TRBV19
CDR3: CASSTPREGDYGYTF

V: TRBV19
CDR3: CASRGTFKTGELFF

V: TRBV4-1
CDR3: CASSQDLGHGQPQHF

V: TRBV10-2
CDR3: CASSALRDRGQGSNQPQHF

V: TRBV28
CDR3: CASTAGQQGPSGANVLTF

V: TRBV18
CDR3: CASSPTTQGYEQYF

V: TRBV7-2
CDR3: CASSTGQSVETQYF

V: TRBV9
CDR3: CASSVGLAGGLGELFF

V: TRBV27
CDR3: CASSETGYGETQYF

V: TRBV25-1
CDR3: CASSSEQGTLYNSPLHF

V: TRBV11-2
CDR3: CASSLRGQGRSHEQYF

V: TRBV7-2
CDR3: CASRISGTSGFF

V: TRBV7-9
CDR3: CASSRQINYGYTF

V: TRBV30
CDR3: CAWSADRRFGYTF

V: TRBV19
CDR3: CASSIEQGARGTDTQYF

V: TRBV6-1
CDR3: CASSSGQGSPDTQYF

V: TRBV7-3
CDR3: CASSFSGVMNTEAFF

V: TRBV7-3
CDR3: CASSLRGAGEAFF

V: TRBV7-2
CDR3: CASSSRASGPDYGYTF

V: TRBV7-2
CDR3: CASSFNAFAGELFF

V: TRBV9
CDR3: CASSVGLGPQATDTQYF

V: TRBV30
CDR3: CAWVIQGAVYGYTF

V: TRBV27
CDR3: CASSLWVGNEQFF

V: TRBV4-1
CDR3: CASSPGAQGGNGYTF

V: TRBV5-1
CDR3: CASSFPGSSGANVLTF

V: TRBV19
CDR3: CASDRTGGRGGYTF

V: TRBV27
CDR3: CASSSSGQGWAYEQYF